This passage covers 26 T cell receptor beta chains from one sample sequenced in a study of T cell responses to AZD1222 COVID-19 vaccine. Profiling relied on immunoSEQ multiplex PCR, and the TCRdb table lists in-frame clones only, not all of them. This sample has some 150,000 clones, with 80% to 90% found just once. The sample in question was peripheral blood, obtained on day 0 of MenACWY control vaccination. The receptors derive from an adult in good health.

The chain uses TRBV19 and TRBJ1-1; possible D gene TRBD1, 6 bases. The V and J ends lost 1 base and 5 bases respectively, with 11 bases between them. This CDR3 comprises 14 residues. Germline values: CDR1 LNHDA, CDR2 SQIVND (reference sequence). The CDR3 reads CASSIAGRGTEAFF. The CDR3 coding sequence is TGTGCCAGTAGTATAGCTGGCAGGGGAACTGAAGCTTTCTTT.

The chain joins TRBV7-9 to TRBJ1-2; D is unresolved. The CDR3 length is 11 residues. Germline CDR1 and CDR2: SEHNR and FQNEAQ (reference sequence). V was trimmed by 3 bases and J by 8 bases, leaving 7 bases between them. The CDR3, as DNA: TGTGCCAGCAGCTTCAGCTCGGGCTACACCTTC. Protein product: CASSFSSGYTF.

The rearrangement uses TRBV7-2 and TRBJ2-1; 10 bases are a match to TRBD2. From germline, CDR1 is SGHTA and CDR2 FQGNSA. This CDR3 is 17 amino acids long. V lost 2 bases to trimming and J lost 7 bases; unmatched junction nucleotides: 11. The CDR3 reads CASSLSRSGRGINEQFF. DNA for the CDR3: TGTGCCAGCAGCTTAAGCAGGAGCGGGAGGGGGATAAATGAGCAGTTCTTC.

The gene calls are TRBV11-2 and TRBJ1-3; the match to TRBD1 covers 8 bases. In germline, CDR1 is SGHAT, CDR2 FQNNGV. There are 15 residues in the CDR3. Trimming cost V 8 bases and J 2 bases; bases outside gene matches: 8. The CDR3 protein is CASRSRTGTGNTIYF. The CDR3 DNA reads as TGTGCCAGCCGCTCCCGGACAGGGACTGGAAACACCATATATTTT.

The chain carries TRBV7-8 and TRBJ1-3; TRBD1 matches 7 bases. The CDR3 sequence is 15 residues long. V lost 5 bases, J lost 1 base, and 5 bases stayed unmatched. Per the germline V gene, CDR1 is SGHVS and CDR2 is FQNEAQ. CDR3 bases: TGTGCCAGCAGCCAACAGGGGCGATCTGGAAACACCATATATTTT. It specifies CASSQQGRSGNTIYF.

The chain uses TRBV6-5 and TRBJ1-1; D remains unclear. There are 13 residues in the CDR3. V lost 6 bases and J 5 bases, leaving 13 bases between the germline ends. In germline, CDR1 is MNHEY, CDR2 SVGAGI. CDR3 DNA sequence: TGTGCCAGCAGGCGCGTGTCGGGGACTGAAGCTTTCTTT. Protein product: CASRRVSGTEAFF.

The CDR3 bases are TGTGCCAGCAGTGAAGGGGGCCTTTCAGATACGCAGTATTTT. Amino acids: CASSEGGLSDTQYF. V and J are TRBV6-1 and TRBJ2-3, with TRBD1 as a possible D gene (5 bases). CDR3 length equals 14 residues. V was shortened by 1 base and J by 4 bases, with 9 bases between the two germline ends. Germline CDR1 and CDR2: MNHNS and SASEGT.

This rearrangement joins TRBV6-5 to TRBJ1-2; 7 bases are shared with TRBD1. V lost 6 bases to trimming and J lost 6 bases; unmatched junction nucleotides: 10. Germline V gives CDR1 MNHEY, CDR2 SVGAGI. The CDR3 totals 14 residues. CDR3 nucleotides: TGTGCCAGCAGCGTCACACAGGGGATTGATGGCTACACCTTC. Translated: CASSVTQGIDGYTF.

The CDR3 DNA reads as TGTGCCATCCTAGTACGGCTTTGGAATGAGCAGTTCTTC. It is translated as CAILVRLWNEQFF. The rearrangement links TRBV27 to TRBJ2-1; no firm D call. V was clipped by 10 bases and J by 7 bases, with 17 bases between them. CDR1 and CDR2 from the germline V gene are MNHEY and SMNVEV (reference sequence). This CDR3 has 13 residues.

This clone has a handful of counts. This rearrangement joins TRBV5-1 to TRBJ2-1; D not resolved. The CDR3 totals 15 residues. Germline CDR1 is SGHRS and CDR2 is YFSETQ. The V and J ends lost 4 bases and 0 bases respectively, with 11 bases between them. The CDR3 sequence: CASSPTSISYNEQFF. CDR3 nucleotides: TGCGCCAGCAGCCCCACCAGCATCTCCTACAATGAGCAGTTCTTC. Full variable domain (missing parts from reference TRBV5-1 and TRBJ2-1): KAGVTQTPRYLIKTRGQQVTLSCSPISGHRSVSWYQQTPGQGLQFLFEYFSETQRNKGNFPGRFSGRQFSNSRSEMNVSTLELGDSALYLCASSPTSISYNEQFFGPGTRLTVL.

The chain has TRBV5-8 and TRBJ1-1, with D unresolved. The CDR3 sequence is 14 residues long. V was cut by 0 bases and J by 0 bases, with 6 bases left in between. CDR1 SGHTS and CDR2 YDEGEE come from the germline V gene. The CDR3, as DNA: TGTGCCAGCAGCTTGGGAAAGTTGAACACTGAAGCTTTCTTT. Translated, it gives CASSLGKLNTEAFF. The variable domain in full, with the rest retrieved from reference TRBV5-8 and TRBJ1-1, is EAGVTQSPTHLIKTRGQQATLRCSPISGHTSVYWYQQALGLGLQFLLWYDEGEERNRGNFPPRFSGRQFPNYSSELNVNALELEDSALYLCASSLGKLNTEAFFGQGTRLTVV.

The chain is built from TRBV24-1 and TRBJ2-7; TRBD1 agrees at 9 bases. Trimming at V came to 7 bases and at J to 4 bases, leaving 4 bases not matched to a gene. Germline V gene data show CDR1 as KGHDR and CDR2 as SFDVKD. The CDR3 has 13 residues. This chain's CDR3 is CATRWDREYEQYF. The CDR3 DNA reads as TGTGCCACCAGATGGGACAGGGAATACGAGCAGTACTTC.

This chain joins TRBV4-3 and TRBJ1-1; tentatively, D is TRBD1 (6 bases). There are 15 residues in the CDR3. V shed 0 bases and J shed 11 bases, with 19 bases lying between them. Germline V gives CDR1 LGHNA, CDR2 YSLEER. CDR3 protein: CASSQDRALRGGAFF. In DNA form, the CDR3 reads TGCGCCAGCAGCCAAGATAGGGCCCTCCGAGGGGGGGCTTTCTTT.

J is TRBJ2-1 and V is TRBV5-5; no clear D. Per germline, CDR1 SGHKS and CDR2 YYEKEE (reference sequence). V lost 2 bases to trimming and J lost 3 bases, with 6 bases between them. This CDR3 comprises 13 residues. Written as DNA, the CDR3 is TGTGCCAGCAGCTTTAACAGCTACAATGAGCAGTTCTTC. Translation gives CASSFNSYNEQFF.

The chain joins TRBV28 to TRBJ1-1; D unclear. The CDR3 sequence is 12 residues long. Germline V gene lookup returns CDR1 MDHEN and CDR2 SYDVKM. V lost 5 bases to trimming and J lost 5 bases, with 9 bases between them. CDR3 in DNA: TGTGCCAGCAGTCCCCGGCTGACTGAAGCTTTCTTT. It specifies CASSPRLTEAFF.

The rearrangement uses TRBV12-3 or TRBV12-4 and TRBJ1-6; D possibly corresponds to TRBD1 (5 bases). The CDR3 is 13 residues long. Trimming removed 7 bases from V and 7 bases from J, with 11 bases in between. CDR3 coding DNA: TGTGCCAGCACCCGGGACCGCAATTCACCCCTCCACTTT. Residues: CASTRDRNSPLHF.

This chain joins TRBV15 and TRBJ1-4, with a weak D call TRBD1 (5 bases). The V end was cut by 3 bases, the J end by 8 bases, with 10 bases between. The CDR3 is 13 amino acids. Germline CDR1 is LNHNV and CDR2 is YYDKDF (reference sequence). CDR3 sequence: CATSRPGWEKLFF. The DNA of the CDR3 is TGTGCCACCAGCAGGCCAGGGTGGGAAAAACTGTTTTTT.

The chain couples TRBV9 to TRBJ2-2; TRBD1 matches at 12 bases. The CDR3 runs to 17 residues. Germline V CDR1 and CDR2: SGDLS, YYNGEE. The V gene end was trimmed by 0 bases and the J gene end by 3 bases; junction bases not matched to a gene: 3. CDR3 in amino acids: CASSVAGTGGYTGELFF. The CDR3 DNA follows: TGTGCCAGCAGCGTAGCGGGGACAGGGGGCTACACCGGGGAGCTGTTTTTT.

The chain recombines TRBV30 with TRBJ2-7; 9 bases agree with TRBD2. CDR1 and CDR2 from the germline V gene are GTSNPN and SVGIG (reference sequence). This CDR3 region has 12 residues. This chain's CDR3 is CAAGLAVNEQYF. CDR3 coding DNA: TGTGCTGCGGGACTAGCAGTTAACGAGCAGTACTTC.

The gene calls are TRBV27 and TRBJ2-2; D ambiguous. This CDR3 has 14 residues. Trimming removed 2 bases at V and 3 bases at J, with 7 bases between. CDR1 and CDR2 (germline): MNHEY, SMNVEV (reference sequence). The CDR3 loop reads CASSLEGHTGELFF. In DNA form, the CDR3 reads TGTGCCAGCAGTTTAGAAGGTCACACCGGGGAGCTGTTTTTT.

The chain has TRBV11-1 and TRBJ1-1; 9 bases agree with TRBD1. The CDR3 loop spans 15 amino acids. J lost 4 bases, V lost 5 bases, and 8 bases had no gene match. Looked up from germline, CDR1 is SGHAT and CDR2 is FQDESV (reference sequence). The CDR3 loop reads CASSHPLQGATEAFF. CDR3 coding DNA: TGTGCCAGCAGCCACCCCCTACAGGGGGCCACTGAAGCTTTCTTT.

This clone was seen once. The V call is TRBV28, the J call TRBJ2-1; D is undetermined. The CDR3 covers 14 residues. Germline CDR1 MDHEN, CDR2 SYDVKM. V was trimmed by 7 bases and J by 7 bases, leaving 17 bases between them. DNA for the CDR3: TGTGCCAGCAATGATCAAAGAGTCGTTAATGAGCAGTTCTTC. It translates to CASNDQRVVNEQFF.

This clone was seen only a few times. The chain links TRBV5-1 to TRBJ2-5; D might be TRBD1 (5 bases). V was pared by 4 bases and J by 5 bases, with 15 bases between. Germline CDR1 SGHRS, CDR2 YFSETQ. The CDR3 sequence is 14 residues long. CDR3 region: CASSKDTRGETQYF. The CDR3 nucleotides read TGCGCCAGCAGCAAGGACACAAGAGGCGAGACCCAGTACTTC.

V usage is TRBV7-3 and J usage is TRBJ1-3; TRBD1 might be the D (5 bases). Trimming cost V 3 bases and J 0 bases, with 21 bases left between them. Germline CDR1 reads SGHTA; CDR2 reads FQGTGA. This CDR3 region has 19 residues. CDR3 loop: CASSFYHPFDSISGNTIYF. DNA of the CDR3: TGTGCCAGCAGCTTCTACCACCCCTTCGACAGTATCTCTGGAAACACCATATATTTT.

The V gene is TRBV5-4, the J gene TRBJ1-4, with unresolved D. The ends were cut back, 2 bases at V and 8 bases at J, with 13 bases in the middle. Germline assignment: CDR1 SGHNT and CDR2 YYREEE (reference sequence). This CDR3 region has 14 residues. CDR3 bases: TGTGCCAGCAGCTTCCCCGGGGTGGAAGAAAAACTGTTTTTT. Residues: CASSFPGVEEKLFF.

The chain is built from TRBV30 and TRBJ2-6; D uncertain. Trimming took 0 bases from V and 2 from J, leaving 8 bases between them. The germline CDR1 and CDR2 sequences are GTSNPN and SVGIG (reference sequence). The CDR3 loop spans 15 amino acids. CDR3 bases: TGTGCCTGGAGTGTACCGCTGGCTGGGGCCAACGTCCTGACTTTC. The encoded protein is CAWSVPLAGANVLTF.